This entry lists 21 T cell receptor beta chains sequenced from one sample in a study. Each CDR3 protein is one row after TCRdb ran MiXCR on the 5' RACE reads. The data show 25,000 to 35,000 distinct CDR3 sequences, approximately 24% seen once. Sample: memory CD4+ T cells sorted from blood. Subset specified: memory CD4+ T cells, CD4+CD45RO+CD25-. The receptors stem from a female donor with breast cancer.

V and J are TRBV7-9 and TRBJ1-2; maybe TRBD1 (5 bases). V lost 3 bases to trimming and J lost 5 bases, with 13 bases between them. Per germline, CDR1 SEHNR and CDR2 FQNEAQ (reference sequence). This CDR3 is 14 amino acids long. The CDR3 protein is CASSLVGTAYGYTF. The DNA of the CDR3 is TGTGCCAGCAGCTTGGTTGGGACGGCATATGGCTACACCTTC.

This clonotype was observed a few times. J is TRBJ1-5 and V is TRBV4-1, with 7 positions matching TRBD1. CDR1 is MGHRA, CDR2 YSYEKL, per germline. The CDR3 is made up of 17 amino acids. V gave up 0 bases and J gave up 3 bases; unmatched junction bases: 8. The DNA for the CDR3 is TGCGCCAGCAGCCAAGAAAGACTGGGACAGACCAATCAGCCCCAGCATTTT. This codes for CASSQERLGQTNQPQHF.

This clonotype was recorded many times. The rearrangement links TRBV7-2 to TRBJ2-1; 11 positions agree with TRBD2. V lost 4 bases to trimming and J lost 9 bases; unmatched junction nucleotides: 11. The germline V gene has CDR1 SGHTA and CDR2 FQGNSA. The CDR3 contains 16 residues. This CDR3 is CASSSMSTSGKVEQFF. The CDR3 bases are TGTGCCAGCAGCTCGATGTCGACTAGCGGGAAGGTTGAGCAGTTCTTC.

This clonotype was detected many times. The chain combines TRBV7-2 with TRBJ2-5, with 7 nucleotides matching TRBD1. Unmatched junction bases numbered 1, after V lost 2 bases and J lost 4 bases. CDR3 length equals 13 residues. Germline V gene lookup returns CDR1 SGHTA and CDR2 FQGNSA. CDR3: CASSLWTGETQYF. The DNA for the CDR3 is TGTGCCAGCAGCTTATGGACAGGAGAGACCCAGTACTTC.

The chain joins TRBV7-9 to TRBJ1-2; D call uncertain. V was clipped by 4 bases and J by 7 bases, with 13 bases between them. CDR3 length: 13 amino acids. Germline V gene lookup returns CDR1 SEHNR and CDR2 FQNEAQ (reference sequence). The CDR3 DNA sequence: TGTGCCAGCAGCTCCGAGGGCGGGAGTGGCTACACCTTC. Amino acids: CASSSEGGSGYTF.

This clonotype showed up just a few times. The chain uses TRBV6-2 or TRBV6-3 and TRBJ1-2; D might be TRBD1 (5 bases). V was cut by 6 bases and J by 2 bases, with 10 bases left in between. The germline V gene has CDR1 MNHEY and CDR2 SVGEGT. The CDR3 contains 13 residues. CDR3 in amino acids: CASRRDPNYGYTF. CDR3 bases: TGTGCCAGCAGGAGGGACCCCAACTATGGCTACACCTTC.

There are a few counts of this clonotype. This chain uses TRBV5-5 with TRBJ2-5; 11 nucleotides align to TRBD2. This CDR3 has 14 amino acids. From germline, CDR1 is SGHKS and CDR2 YYEKEE (reference sequence). The V gene end was trimmed by 7 bases and the J gene end by 3 bases; junction bases not matched to a gene: 5. CDR3 in amino acids: CASSQGLAEETQYF. In DNA, the CDR3 is TGTGCCAGCTCCCAGGGACTAGCGGAAGAGACCCAGTACTTC.

By its share, this clonotype is medium-sized (0.01 to 0.1%). The rearrangement uses TRBV6-5 and TRBJ1-1; D remains ambiguous. V was shortened by 7 bases and J by 0 bases, with 9 bases between the two germline ends. Looked up from germline, CDR1 is MNHEY and CDR2 is SVGAGI. The CDR3 runs to 13 residues. CDR3 nucleotides: TGTGCCAGCACCCTTCAGTTGAACACTGAAGCTTTCTTT. This translates into CASTLQLNTEAFF.

This chain uses TRBV27 with TRBJ1-3; D unclear. The ends were cut back, 6 bases at V and 2 bases at J, with 8 bases in the middle. The CDR3 consists of 13 residues. Looked up from germline, CDR1 is MNHEY and CDR2 is SMNVEV (reference sequence). The CDR3 bases are TGTGCCAGCAGCCTCTTACCTGGAAACACCATATATTTT. Translation gives CASSLLPGNTIYF.

The chain carries TRBV5-1 and TRBJ1-2, with 12 bases matching TRBD1. The CDR3 totals 14 residues. From germline, CDR1 is SGHRS and CDR2 YFSETQ. Unmatched junction bases numbered 7, after V lost 6 bases and J lost 7 bases. CDR3 amino acids: CASTHGTGGFGYTF. In DNA form, the CDR3 reads TGCGCCAGCACCCACGGGACAGGGGGCTTTGGCTACACCTTC.

With regard to this clonotype: One base away lies a much larger clone, so this may be a sequencing read error. The chain's CDR3 is CASRSVMTYELYF. CDR3 in DNA: TGTGCCAGCAGGTCGGTTATGACCTACGAGCTGTACTTC. The gene calls are TRBV6-1 and TRBJ2-7; no firm D call. CDR1 and CDR2 from the germline V gene are MNHNS and SASEGT. The CDR3 is 13 amino acids.

Ten or more counts support this clonotype. V and J are TRBV5-5 and TRBJ2-3; D may correspond to TRBD1 or TRBD2 (5 bases each). Trimming left V 2 bases short and J 2 bases short, with 12 bases between. This CDR3 has 15 amino acids. The V gene's germline CDR1 is SGHKS and CDR2 YYEKEE (reference sequence). CDR3: CASSFTRGYTDTQYF. In DNA form, the CDR3 reads TGTGCCAGCAGCTTCACGAGGGGATACACAGATACGCAGTATTTT.

As for this clonotype: A much larger clone differs by one base, so this may be a read error. The CDR3 carries no conserved terminal phenylalanine or tryptophan, so it likely arises from a read error. This chain links TRBV6-2 or TRBV6-3 with TRBJ2-1; 16 nucleotides agree with TRBD2. The CDR3 is 18 amino acids. Germline lookup yields CDR1 MNHEY and CDR2 SVGEGT. The V segment lost 8 bases and the J segment 1 base; nucleotides outside the gene matches: 8. Here the CDR3 reads CASQGTSGRALSYNEQFL. Here the CDR3 DNA reads TGTGCCAGCCAGGGGACTAGCGGGAGGGCCTTATCCTACAATGAGCAGTTCTTA.

The gene calls are TRBV6-5 and TRBJ1-5, with 9 bases lining up with TRBD1. Germline trimming cut 5 bases from V and 2 bases from J; bases unmatched to any gene: 7. The CDR3 has 16 amino acids. Germline CDR1 is MNHEY and CDR2 is SVGAGI. CDR3: CASSRDRVTGNQPQHF. DNA for the CDR3: TGTGCCAGCAGTCGGGACAGGGTGACGGGCAATCAGCCCCAGCATTTT.

This chain links TRBV20-1 with TRBJ2-2; D not resolved. The V and J ends lost 1 base and 2 bases respectively, with 14 bases between them. The CDR3 totals 16 residues. Germline CDR1 is DFQATT and CDR2 is SNEGSKA (reference sequence). CDR3 DNA: TGCAGTGCTAGAGGGAACAGTGGCCCCAACACCGGGGAGCTGTTTTTT. The encoded protein is CSARGNSGPNTGELFF.

This clonotype has just a few counts. The genes are TRBV20-1 and TRBJ2-2; 9 bases are shared with TRBD2. The germline gives CDR1 DFQATT, CDR2 SNEGSKA (reference sequence). CDR3 length: 18 amino acids. With 0 bases clipped from V and 2 bases from J, the junction kept 10 bases outside the gene matches. The CDR3 region is CSARDPWETSGNTGELFF. CDR3 DNA: TGCAGTGCTAGAGATCCCTGGGAGACTAGCGGTAACACCGGGGAGCTGTTTTTT.

This clonotype occurred a few times. The rearrangement joins TRBV2 to TRBJ1-1, with D unclear. The V end was cut by 6 bases, the J end by 2 bases, with 4 bases between. CDR3 length equals 11 residues. The germline CDR1 and CDR2 sequences are SNHLY and FYNNEI. The CDR3 is CASRRNTEAFF. CDR3 in DNA: TGTGCCAGCAGGAGAAACACTGAAGCTTTCTTT.

This clonotype came up many times. This chain links TRBV7-2 with TRBJ2-7, with D perhaps matching TRBD1 (6 bases). Germline V lookup: CDR1 SGHTA, CDR2 FQGNSA. V lost 1 base, J lost 6 bases, and 10 bases lay in between. The CDR3 runs to 13 residues. This CDR3 is CASSLVSGAEQYF. Written as DNA, the CDR3 is TGTGCCAGCAGCTTAGTTTCAGGGGCCGAGCAGTACTTC.

This clonotype was observed a few times. The J gene is TRBJ2-7, the V gene TRBV5-1; a possible D gene is TRBD2 (5 bases). The germline CDR1 and CDR2 sequences are SGHRS and YFSETQ. The CDR3 has 15 amino acids. V was shortened by 4 bases and J by 3 bases, with 17 bases between the two germline ends. CDR3 region: CASSKEDGSHYEQYF. CDR3 in DNA: TGCGCCAGCAGCAAGGAGGACGGATCCCACTACGAGCAGTACTTC.

This clonotype is labeled medium-sized (0.01 to 0.1%). V usage is TRBV20-1 and J usage is TRBJ2-7, with unresolved D. The CDR3 spans 13 residues. Between the trimmed V and J ends, which lost 0 bases and 4 bases, there was a span of 10 bases. CDR1 DFQATT and CDR2 SNEGSKA come from the germline V gene (reference sequence). The DNA for the CDR3 is TGCAGTGCTAGAGATCGCCCGGATTACGAGCAGTACTTC. This encodes CSARDRPDYEQYF.

As to this clonotype: A read error is possible here, since a much larger clone lies one base away. V and J are TRBV5-1 and TRBJ2-7; TRBD1 matches at 7 bases. The V gene's germline CDR1 is SGHRS and CDR2 YFSETQ. The CDR3 loop spans 15 amino acids. The trim removed 3 bases at V and 4 bases at J, leaving 10 bases unmatched. CDR3 sequence reads: CASSSVDRVSYEQYF. DNA of the CDR3: TGCGCCAGCAGCTCGGTTGACAGGGTTTCGTACGAGCAGTACTTC.